This paragraph covers one T cell receptor (beta chain) sequence. The target antigen is unknown. The data derive from a study of cytomegalovirus exposure and HLA in healthy donors. Whole-study context: It was reported in a later analysis that the same platform had been used for the 110 or so validation repertoires as for the roughly 650 first-cohort repertoires.

Measured with immunoSEQ multiplex PCR; TCRdb has only the in-frame clones, and not every one. This sample has tens of thousands of clones, with 89% found just once. With 2 bases clipped from V and 9 bases from J, the junction kept 6 bases outside the gene matches. The CDR3 loop spans 13 amino acids. Germline CDR1 MNHEY, CDR2 SVGAGI. Whole-study results and caveats: The CMV antigen specificity of three CMV-associated chains was confirmed through in vitro analysis. The authors listed approximately 150 TCR beta chains as cytomegalovirus-associated.

The sequence derives from a woman younger than 35 in good health and CMV-seronegative. The rearrangement links TRBV6-5 to TRBJ1-1; TRBD1 agrees at 7 bases. Sample: PBMCs. CDR3 nucleotide sequence: TGTGCCAGCAGTTACGATGTACAGGGGAAAGCTTTCTTT. Translating it yields CASSYDVQGKAFF.